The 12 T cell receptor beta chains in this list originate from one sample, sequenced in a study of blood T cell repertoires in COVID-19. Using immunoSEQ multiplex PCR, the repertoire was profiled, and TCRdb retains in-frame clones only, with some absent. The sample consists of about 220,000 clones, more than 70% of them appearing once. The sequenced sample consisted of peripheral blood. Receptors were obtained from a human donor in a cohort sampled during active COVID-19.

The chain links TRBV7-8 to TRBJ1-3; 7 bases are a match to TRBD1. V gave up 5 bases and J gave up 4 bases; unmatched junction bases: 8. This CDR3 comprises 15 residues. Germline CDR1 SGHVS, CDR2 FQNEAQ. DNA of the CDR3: TGTGCCAGCAGCCCCGAGGACAGGAGGGGAAACACCATATATTTT. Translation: CASSPEDRRGNTIYF.

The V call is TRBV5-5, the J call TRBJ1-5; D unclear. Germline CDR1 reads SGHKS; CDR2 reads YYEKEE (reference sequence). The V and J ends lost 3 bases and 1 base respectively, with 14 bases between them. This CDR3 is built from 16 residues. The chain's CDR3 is CASSSLRGISNQPQHF. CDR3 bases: TGTGCCAGCAGCTCTCTACGAGGGATAAGCAATCAGCCCCAGCATTTT.

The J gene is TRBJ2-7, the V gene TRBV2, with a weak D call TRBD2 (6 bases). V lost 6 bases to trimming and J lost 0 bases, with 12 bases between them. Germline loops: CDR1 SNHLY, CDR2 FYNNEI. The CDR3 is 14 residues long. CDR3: CASRRDRSSYEQYF. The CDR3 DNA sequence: TGTGCCAGCAGGCGGGACCGAAGCTCCTACGAGCAGTACTTC.

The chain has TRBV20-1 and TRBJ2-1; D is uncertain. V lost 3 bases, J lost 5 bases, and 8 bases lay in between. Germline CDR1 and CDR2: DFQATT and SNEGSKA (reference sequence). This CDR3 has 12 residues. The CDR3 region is CSASPRHNEQFF. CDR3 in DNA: TGCAGTGCTAGTCCCAGGCACAATGAGCAGTTCTTC.

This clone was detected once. CDR3 protein: CAISAGRGGQTQYF. CDR3 in DNA: TGTGCCATCAGTGCGGGCAGGGGCGGGCAGACCCAGTACTTC. V usage is TRBV10-3 and J usage is TRBJ2-5; weak D call: TRBD1 (6 bases). V lost 4 bases and J lost 6, with 15 bases in between. The CDR3 runs 14 residues. The germline CDR1 and CDR2 sequences are ENHRY and SYGVKD.

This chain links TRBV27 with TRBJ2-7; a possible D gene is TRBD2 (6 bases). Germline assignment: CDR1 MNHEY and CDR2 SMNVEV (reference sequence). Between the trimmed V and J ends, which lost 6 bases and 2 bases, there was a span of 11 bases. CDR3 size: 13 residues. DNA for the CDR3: TGTGCCAGCAGAAGGGACTTAGCCTACGAGCAGTACTTC. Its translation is CASRRDLAYEQYF.

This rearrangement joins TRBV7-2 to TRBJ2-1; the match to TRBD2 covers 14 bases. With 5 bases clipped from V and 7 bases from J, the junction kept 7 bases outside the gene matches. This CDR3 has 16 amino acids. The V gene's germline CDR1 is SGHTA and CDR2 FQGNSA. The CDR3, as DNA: TGTGCCAGCAGCATTGGGACTAGCGGGAGTCGGAATGAGCAGTTCTTC. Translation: CASSIGTSGSRNEQFF.

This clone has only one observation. CDR3 sequence: CASSPGPSGSAYEQYF. Here the CDR3 DNA reads TGTGCCAGCAGTCCAGGACCGAGCGGGAGCGCCTACGAGCAGTACTTC. The chain recombines TRBV27 with TRBJ2-7; 8 positions agree with TRBD2. The germline gives CDR1 MNHEY, CDR2 SMNVEV (reference sequence). After removal of 5 bases from V and 2 bases from J, the junction contained 11 bases not matched to a gene. This CDR3 has 16 amino acids.

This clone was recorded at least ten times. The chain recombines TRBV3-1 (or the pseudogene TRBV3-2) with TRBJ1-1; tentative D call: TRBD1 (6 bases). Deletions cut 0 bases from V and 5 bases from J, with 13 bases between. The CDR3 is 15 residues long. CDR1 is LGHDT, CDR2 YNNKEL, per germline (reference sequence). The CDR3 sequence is CASSQEAGAWTEAFF. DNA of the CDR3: TGTGCCAGCAGCCAAGAGGCGGGGGCGTGGACTGAAGCTTTCTTT.

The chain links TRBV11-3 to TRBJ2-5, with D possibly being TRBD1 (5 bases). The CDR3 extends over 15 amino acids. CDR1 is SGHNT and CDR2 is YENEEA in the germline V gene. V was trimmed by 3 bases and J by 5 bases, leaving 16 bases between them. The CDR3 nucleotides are TGTGCCAGCAGCTTGGGGCCCTCGGCAGGGGAGACCCAGTACTTC. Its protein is CASSLGPSAGETQYF.

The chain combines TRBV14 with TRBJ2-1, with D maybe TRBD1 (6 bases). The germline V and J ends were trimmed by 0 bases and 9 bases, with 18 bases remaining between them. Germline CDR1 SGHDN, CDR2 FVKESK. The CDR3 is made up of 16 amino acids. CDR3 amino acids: CASSQERDRIRSEQFF. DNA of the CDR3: TGTGCCAGCAGCCAAGAACGCGACAGGATACGGAGTGAGCAGTTCTTC.

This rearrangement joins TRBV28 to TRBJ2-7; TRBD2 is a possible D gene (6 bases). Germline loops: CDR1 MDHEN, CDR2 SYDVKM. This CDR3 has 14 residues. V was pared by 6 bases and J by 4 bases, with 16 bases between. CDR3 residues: CASSFPGEKYEQYF. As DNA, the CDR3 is TGTGCCAGCAGCTTCCCGGGGGAAAAATACGAGCAGTACTTC.